The clone carrying this T cell receptor beta chain has a handful of counts. Its antigen is as yet unknown. Sample treatment: 10-day PBMC culture with coronavirus spike peptide pools or control peptides (ViraFEST assay). Expanded clonotypes were found by TCR sequencing after peptide-pool stimulation (ViraFEST). Sequencing of DNA taken from cultured CD4+ T cells relied on the Oncomine TCR Beta short-read assay. TCRdb reprocessed the PCR reads via MiXCR and lists one record per CDR3 protein. The sample holds 9,500 to 15,000 distinct CDR3 sequences, 50% seen once. The source of the sample is a study of vaccination and CD4 T cells after COVID-19. Study information: Four females and six males made up the convalescents, with two Hispanic.

The specimen was CD4+ T cells from blood, cultured in vitro. This receptor was taken from a human donor who had recovered from COVID-19.

As DNA, the CDR3 is TGTGCCAGCAGTTGGGATGTAAGAGGGGGCGAGCAGTACTTC. As protein: CASSWDVRGGEQYF. The V gene is TRBV27, the J gene TRBJ2-7; weak D call: TRBD1 (6 bases). Germline V lookup: CDR1 MNHEY, CDR2 SMNVEV (reference sequence). Trimming pared 4 bases from V and 6 bases from J, leaving 16 bases between. CDR3 length: 14 amino acids.